The 5 T cell receptor beta chains listed next were all sequenced from one sample in a study of T cell responses to AZD1222 COVID-19 vaccine. The data were produced by immunoSEQ multiplex PCR, yet TCRdb's version contains in-frame clones alone and is incomplete. The repertoire has 150,000 to 200,000 clones, around 94% of them found once; the top ten carry 0.64%. The sequenced sample was peripheral blood, obtained on day 0 of AZD1222 vaccination. These receptors all come from an adult in good health.

This clone was seen only once. The V and J genes are TRBV25-1 and TRBJ1-2; D not resolved. The CDR3 contains 12 residues. Per the germline V gene, CDR1 is MGHDK and CDR2 is SYGVNS. V was cut by 3 bases and J by 4 bases, with 6 bases left in between. CDR3 in amino acids: CASSEGLYGYTF. CDR3 sequence (DNA): TGTGCCAGCAGTGAGGGTCTCTATGGCTACACCTTC.

The table lists this clone with a count of one. The genes are TRBV15 and TRBJ1-4; D is undetermined. The V end was cut by 0 bases, the J end by 3 bases, with 5 bases between. Germline V lookup: CDR1 LNHNV, CDR2 YYDKDF (reference sequence). CDR3 size: 14 residues. The CDR3 loop reads CATSRDSANEKLFF. DNA for the CDR3: TGTGCCACCAGCAGAGATAGCGCTAATGAAAAACTGTTTTTT.

Here the CDR3 DNA reads TGTGCCAGCAGCTTACAAGGGGGGACTGGAAACACCATATATTTT. Residues: CASSLQGGTGNTIYF. V and J are TRBV3-1 (or the pseudogene TRBV3-2) and TRBJ1-3, with a possible D match to TRBD1 (6 bases). The germline V and J ends were trimmed by 5 bases and 2 bases, with 13 bases remaining between them. The CDR3 runs 15 residues. CDR1 is LGHDT, CDR2 YNNKEL, per germline (reference sequence).

The chain recombines TRBV14 with TRBJ1-2; weak D call: TRBD1 (6 bases). The CDR3 is made up of 15 amino acids. Trimming stripped 4 bases from V and 5 bases from J, with 17 bases between. The V gene's germline CDR1 is SGHDN and CDR2 FVKESK. The CDR3 sequence is CASSPSTGTGYGYTF. CDR3 nucleotides: TGTGCCAGCAGCCCCTCCACAGGGACTGGTTATGGCTACACCTTC.

Only one count was recorded for this clone. The rearrangement uses TRBV27 and TRBJ1-3; D might be TRBD1 (6 bases). Trimming took 2 bases from V and 4 from J, leaving 15 bases between them. Looked up from germline, CDR1 is MNHEY and CDR2 is SMNVEV (reference sequence). The CDR3 loop spans 16 amino acids. This CDR3 reads CASSLAGGAMGNTIYF. CDR3 nucleotides: TGTGCCAGCAGTTTAGCTGGGGGGGCTATGGGAAACACCATATATTTT.